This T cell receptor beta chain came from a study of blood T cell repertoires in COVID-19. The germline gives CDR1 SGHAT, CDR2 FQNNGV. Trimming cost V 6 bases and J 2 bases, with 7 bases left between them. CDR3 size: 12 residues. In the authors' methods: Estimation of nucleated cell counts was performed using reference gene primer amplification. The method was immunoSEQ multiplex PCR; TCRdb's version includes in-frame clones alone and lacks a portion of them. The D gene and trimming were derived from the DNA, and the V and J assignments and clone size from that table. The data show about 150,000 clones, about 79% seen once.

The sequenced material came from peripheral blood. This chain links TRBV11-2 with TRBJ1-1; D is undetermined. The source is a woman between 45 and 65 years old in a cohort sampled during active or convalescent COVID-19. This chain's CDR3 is CASRGGNTEAFF. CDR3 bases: TGTGCCAGCAGGGGAGGAAACACTGAAGCTTTCTTT.